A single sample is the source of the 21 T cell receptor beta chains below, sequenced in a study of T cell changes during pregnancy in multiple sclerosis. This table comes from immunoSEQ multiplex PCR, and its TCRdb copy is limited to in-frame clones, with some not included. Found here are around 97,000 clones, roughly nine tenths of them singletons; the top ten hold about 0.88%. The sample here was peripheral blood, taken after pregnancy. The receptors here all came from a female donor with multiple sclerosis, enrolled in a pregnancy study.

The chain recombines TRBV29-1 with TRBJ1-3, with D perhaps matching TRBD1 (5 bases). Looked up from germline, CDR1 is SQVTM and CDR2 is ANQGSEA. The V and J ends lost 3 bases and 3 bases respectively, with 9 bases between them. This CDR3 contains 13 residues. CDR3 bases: TGCAGCGTTGAGACAGTGAATGGAAACACCATATATTTT. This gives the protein CSVETVNGNTIYF.

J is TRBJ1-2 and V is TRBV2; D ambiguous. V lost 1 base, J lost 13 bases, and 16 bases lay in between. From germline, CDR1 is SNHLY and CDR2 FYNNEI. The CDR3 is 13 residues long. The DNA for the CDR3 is TGTGCCAGCAGTGAAGAGGCCAGGCCCGTAGTCACCTTC. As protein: CASSEEARPVVTF.

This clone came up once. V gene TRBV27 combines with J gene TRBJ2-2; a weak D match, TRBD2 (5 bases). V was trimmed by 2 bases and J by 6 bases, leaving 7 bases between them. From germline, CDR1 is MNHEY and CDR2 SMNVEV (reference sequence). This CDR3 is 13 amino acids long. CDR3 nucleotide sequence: TGTGCCAGCAGTTTAGCGGGCGCCGGGGAGCTGTTTTTT. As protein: CASSLAGAGELFF.

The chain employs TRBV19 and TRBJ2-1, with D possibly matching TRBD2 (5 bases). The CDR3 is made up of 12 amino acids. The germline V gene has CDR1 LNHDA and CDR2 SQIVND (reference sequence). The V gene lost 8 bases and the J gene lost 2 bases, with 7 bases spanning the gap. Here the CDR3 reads CASRGPYNEQFF. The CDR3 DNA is TGTGCCAGTCGGGGTCCCTACAATGAGCAGTTCTTC.

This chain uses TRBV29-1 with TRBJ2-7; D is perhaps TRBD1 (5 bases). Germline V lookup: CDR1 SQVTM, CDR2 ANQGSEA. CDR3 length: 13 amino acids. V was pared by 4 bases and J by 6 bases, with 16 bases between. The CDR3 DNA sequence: TGCAGCGTTGTACTCAGGGTGGGTTTCGAGCAGTACTTC. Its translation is CSVVLRVGFEQYF.

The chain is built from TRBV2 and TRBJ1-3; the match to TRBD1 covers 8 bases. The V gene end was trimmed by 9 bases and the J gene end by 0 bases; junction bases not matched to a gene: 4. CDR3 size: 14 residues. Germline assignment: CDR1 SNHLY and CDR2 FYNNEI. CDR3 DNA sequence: TGTGCCAGTGGGACAGGAGACTCTGGAAACACCATATATTTT. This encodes CASGTGDSGNTIYF.

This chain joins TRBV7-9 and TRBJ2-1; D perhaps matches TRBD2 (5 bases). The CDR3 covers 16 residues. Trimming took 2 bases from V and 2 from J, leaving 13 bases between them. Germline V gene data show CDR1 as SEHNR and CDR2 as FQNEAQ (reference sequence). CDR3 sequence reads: CASSLFGSAAYNEQFF. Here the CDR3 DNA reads TGTGCCAGCAGCTTATTCGGGTCAGCGGCCTACAATGAGCAGTTCTTC.

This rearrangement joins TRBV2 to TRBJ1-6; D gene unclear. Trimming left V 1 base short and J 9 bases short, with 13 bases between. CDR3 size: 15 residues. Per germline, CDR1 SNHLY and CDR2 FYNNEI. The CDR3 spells CASSEGGTGVSPLHF. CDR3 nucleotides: TGTGCCAGCAGTGAAGGCGGTACCGGGGTTTCACCCCTCCACTTT.

The CDR3 DNA follows: TGCGCCAGCAGCTTGGTGGCGGAGGCTGAAGCTTTCTTT. Protein sequence: CASSLVAEAEAFF. This chain uses TRBV5-1 with TRBJ1-1; D uncertain. In germline, CDR1 is SGHRS, CDR2 YFSETQ. V was clipped by 0 bases and J by 6 bases, with 9 bases between them. The CDR3 is made up of 13 amino acids.

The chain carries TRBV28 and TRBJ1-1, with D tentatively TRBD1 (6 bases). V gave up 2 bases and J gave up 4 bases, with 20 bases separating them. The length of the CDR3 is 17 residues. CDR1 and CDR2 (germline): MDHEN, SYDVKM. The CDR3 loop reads CASSLRGQGWRSTEAFF. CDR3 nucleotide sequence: TGTGCCAGCAGTTTAAGGGGTCAGGGGTGGCGGAGCACTGAAGCTTTCTTT.

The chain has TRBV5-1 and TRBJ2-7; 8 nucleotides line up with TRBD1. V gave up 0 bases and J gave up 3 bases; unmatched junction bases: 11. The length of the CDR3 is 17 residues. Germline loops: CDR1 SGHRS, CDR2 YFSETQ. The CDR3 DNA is TGCGCCAGCAGCTTGGCCCTCGTAGACAGGGGAAACTACGAGCAGTACTTC. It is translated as CASSLALVDRGNYEQYF.

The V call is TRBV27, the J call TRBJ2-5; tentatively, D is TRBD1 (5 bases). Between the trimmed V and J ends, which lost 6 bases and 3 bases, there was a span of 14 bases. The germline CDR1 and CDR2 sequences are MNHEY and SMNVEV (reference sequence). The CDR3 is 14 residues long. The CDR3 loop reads CASSRQGEEETQYF. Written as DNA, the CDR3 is TGTGCCAGCAGCCGGCAGGGCGAAGAAGAGACCCAGTACTTC.

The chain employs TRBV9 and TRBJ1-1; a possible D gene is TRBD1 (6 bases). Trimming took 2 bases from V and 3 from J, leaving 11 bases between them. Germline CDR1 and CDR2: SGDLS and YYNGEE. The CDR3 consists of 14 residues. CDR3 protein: CASSVGGADTEAFF. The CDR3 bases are TGTGCCAGCAGCGTCGGGGGGGCGGACACTGAAGCTTTCTTT.

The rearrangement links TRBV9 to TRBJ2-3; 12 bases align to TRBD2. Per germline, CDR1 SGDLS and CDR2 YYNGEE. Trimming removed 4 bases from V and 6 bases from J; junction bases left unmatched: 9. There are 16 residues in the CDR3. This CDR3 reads CASSRPSGGAIDTQYF. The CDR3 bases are TGTGCCAGCAGCAGGCCTAGCGGGGGGGCCATCGATACGCAGTATTTT. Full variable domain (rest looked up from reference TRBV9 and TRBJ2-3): DSGVTQTPKHLITATGQRVTLRCSPRSGDLSVYWYQQSLDQGLQFLIQYYNGEERAKGNILERFSAQQFPDLHSELNLSSLELGDSALYFCASSRPSGGAIDTQYFGPGTRLTVL.

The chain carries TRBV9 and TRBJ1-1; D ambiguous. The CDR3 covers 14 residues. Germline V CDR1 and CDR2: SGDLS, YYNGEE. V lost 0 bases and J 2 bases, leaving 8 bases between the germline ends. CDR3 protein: CASSVEEGNTEAFF. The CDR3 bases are TGTGCCAGCAGCGTAGAGGAGGGTAACACTGAAGCTTTCTTT.

The CDR3 is CASSLTGSSTYEQYF. CDR3 DNA sequence: TGTGCCAGCAGCTTAACGGGATCTAGCACCTACGAGCAGTACTTC. The chain is built from TRBV7-2 and TRBJ2-7, with D perhaps TRBD2 (5 bases). The V and J ends lost 2 bases and 2 bases respectively, with 13 bases between them. This CDR3 region has 15 residues. CDR1 is SGHTA and CDR2 is FQGNSA in the germline V gene.

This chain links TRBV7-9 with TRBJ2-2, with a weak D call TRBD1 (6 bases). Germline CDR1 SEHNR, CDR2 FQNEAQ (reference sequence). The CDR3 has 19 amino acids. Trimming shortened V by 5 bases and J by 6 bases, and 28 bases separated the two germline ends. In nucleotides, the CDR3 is TGTGCCAGCAGCCCCAAGGCACAGGGCCGGTCAAGAGGCGCCGGGGAGCTGTTTTTT. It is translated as CASSPKAQGRSRGAGELFF.

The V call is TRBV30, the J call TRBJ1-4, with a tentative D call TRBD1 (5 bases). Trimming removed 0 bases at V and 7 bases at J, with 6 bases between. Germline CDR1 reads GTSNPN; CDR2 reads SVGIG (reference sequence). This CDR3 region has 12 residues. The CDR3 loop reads CAWSVQGEKLFF. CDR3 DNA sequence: TGTGCCTGGAGTGTGCAGGGTGAAAAACTGTTTTTT.

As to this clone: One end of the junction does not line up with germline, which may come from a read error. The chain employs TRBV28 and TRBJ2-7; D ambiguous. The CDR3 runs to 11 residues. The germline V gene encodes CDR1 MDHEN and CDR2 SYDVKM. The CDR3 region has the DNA TGTGCCACTCCTCGACGGGTCGAGCAGTGCTTC. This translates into CATPRRVEQCF.

In nucleotides, the CDR3 is TGTGCCAGCAGCACCGGGGACAGGGGAGTTGAAAAACTGTTTTTT. Its translation is CASSTGDRGVEKLFF. V gene TRBV7-8 combines with J gene TRBJ1-4; TRBD1 agrees at 10 bases. The germline gives CDR1 SGHVS, CDR2 FQNEAQ. There are 15 residues in the CDR3. V was clipped by 5 bases and J by 7 bases; unmatched bases: 7.

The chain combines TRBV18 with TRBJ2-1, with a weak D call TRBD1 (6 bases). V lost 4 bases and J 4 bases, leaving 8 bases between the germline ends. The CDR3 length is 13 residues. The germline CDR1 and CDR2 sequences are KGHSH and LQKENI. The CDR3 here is CASSQQGYNEQFF. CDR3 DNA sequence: TGTGCCAGCTCACAACAGGGTTACAATGAGCAGTTCTTC.